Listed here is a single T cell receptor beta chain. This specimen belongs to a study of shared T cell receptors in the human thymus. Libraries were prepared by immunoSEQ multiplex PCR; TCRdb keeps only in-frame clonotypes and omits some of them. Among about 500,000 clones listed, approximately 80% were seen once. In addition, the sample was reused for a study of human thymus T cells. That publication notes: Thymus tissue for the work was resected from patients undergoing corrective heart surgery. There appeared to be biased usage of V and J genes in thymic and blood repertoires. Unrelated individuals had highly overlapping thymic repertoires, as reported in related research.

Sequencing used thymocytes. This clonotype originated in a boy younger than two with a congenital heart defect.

The CDR3 loop reads CASSRTGVDVDGYTF. DNA for the CDR3: TGTGCCAGCAGCCGGACAGGGGTCGACGTAGATGGCTACACCTTC. The rearrangement links TRBV6-1 to TRBJ1-2; 9 nucleotides agree with TRBD1. The length of the CDR3 is 15 residues. Germline-derived CDR1 and CDR2 are MNHNS and SASEGT. V gave up 6 bases and J gave up 6 bases; unmatched junction bases: 11.